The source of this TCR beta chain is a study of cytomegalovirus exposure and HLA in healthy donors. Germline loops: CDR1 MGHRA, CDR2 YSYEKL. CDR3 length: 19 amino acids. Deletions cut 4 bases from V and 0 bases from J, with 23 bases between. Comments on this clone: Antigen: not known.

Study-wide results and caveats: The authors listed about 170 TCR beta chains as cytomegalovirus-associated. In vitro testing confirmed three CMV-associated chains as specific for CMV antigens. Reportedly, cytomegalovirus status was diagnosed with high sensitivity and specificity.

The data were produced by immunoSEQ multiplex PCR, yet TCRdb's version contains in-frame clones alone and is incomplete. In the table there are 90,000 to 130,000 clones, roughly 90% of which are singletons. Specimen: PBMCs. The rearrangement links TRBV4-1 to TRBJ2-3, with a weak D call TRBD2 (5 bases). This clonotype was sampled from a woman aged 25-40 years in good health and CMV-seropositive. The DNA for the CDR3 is TGCGCCAGCAGCCGGACTCGATCGCAGCTAGGGAGAAGCACAGATACGCAGTATTTT. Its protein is CASSRTRSQLGRSTDTQYF.